The rows below give T cell receptor beta chains drawn from one sample of a study of CD4 T cells in relation to SARS-CoV-2 and coronaviruses. Assay: immunoSEQ multiplex PCR; the TCRdb copy retains only in-frame clones and omits some. The data contain about 64,000 clones, over 90% of them singletons. The material sequenced was naive CD4+ T cells from PBMCs. The receptors were gathered from a human donor in good health. CDR3s include the opening cysteine and the closing phenylalanine or tryptophan. D genes are given only for firm matches. Clone size is not always given. Where it is, it says once, few, many or a class for expanded clones.

v_call	d_call	clone_size	cdr3_length	j_call	cdr3_nt	cdr3_aa
TRBV7-3	NA	NA	14	TRBJ2-3	TGTGCCAGCAGCTCTGACAGAAGCACAGATACGCAGTATTTT	CASSSDRSTDTQYF
TRBV29-1	TRBD2	NA	15	TRBJ2-2	TGCAGCGCCCCAGGGGCGGGAGGCGCCACCGGGGAGCTGTTTTTT	CSAPGAGGATGELFF
TRBV6-5	TRBD2	once	15	TRBJ2-5	TGTGCCAGCAGTTACCGTTTAGCGGGAAGGGAGACCCAGTACTTC	CASSYRLAGRETQYF
TRBV7-2	TRBD2	NA	15	TRBJ2-1	TGTGCCAGCAGTAAGACTAGCGGGCCTTACAATGAGCAGTTCTTC	CASSKTSGPYNEQFF
TRBV28	NA	NA	15	TRBJ1-5	TGTGCCAGCAGCGCTGGCGGGGGTGTTGACCAGCCCCAGCATTTT	CASSAGGGVDQPQHF
TRBV5-1	NA	NA	16	TRBJ2-7	TGCGCCAGCAGCTTGGGGGCTTCGCCCCCCGTCTACGAGCAGTACTTC	CASSLGASPPVYEQYF
TRBV28	NA	once	16	TRBJ2-1	TGTGCCAGCAGTTTAGGCGGAGATCACTCCTACAATGAGCAGTTCTTC	CASSLGGDHSYNEQFF
TRBV5-1	NA	NA	14	TRBJ2-7	TGCGCCAGCAGCCTGGATCTTTCCGCCTCCGAGCAGTACTTC	CASSLDLSASEQYF
TRBV6-5	TRBD2	NA	16	TRBJ2-7	TGTGCCAGCAGTTACTCGTCGGCTAGCGGGCTCTACGAGCAGTACTTC	CASSYSSASGLYEQYF
TRBV2	NA	NA	12	TRBJ2-3	TGTGCCAGCAGTGGGAATCGAGATACGCAGTATTTT	CASSGNRDTQYF
TRBV4-2	NA	NA	16	TRBJ1-3	TGTGCCAGCAGCCTGTCCGTGGGCGACTCTGGAAACACCATATATTTT	CASSLSVGDSGNTIYF
TRBV3-1/TRBV3-2	NA	NA	16	TRBJ1-4	TGTGCCAGCAGCCAAGACTGGGGGGCCCCAAATGAAAAACTGTTTTTT	CASSQDWGAPNEKLFF
TRBV19	NA	NA	16	TRBJ1-3	TGTGCCAGTAGTGCGAAACAGGGCTATTCTGGAAACACCATATATTTT	CASSAKQGYSGNTIYF
TRBV19	NA	NA	15	TRBJ2-3	TGTGCCAGTAGTGCGATCAGGACGATGGCAGATACGCAGTATTTT	CASSAIRTMADTQYF
TRBV28	NA	NA	11	TRBJ1-1	TGTGCCAGCAGCCTCCAGACTGAAGCTTTCTTT	CASSLQTEAFF
TRBV7-2	NA	NA	16	TRBJ2-5	TGTGCCAGCAGCTTAGTTGGGGGTAGTAGAAAGGAGACCCAGTACTTC	CASSLVGGSRKETQYF
TRBV6-5	TRBD2	NA	15	TRBJ2-7	TGTGCCAGCGAGCTCAGAGCGGGACTTGAGAACGAGCAGTACTTC	CASELRAGLENEQYF
TRBV15	NA	NA	15	TRBJ1-5	TGTGCCACCAGCGGATGGGGCCAGGGGAGACAGCCCCAGCATTTT	CATSGWGQGRQPQHF
TRBV10-1	NA	NA	15	TRBJ2-5	TGCGCCAGCAGCCCCAGGATAGCGGACCAAGAGACCCAGTACTTC	CASSPRIADQETQYF
TRBV7-9	NA	NA	14	TRBJ2-7	TGTGCCAGCAGCCCAGGGACGGTCGACTACGAGCAGTACTTC	CASSPGTVDYEQYF
TRBV27	NA	NA	13	TRBJ2-1	TGTGCCAGCAGTTTGGACCTTTCGGGTGAGCAGTTCTTC	CASSLDLSGEQFF
TRBV6-5	NA	NA	14	TRBJ1-4	TGTGCCAGCCGGGACACCTCAGGTGGTGAAAAACTGTTTTTT	CASRDTSGGEKLFF
TRBV21-1	NA	NA	12	TRBJ1-4	TGCGGGTTAATCGCACGGGATGAAAAACTGTTTTTT	CGLIARDEKLFF
TRBV2	NA	NA	13	TRBJ1-4	TGTGCCAGCAGAAAAGCAACTAATGAAAAACTGTTTTTT	CASRKATNEKLFF
TRBV6-5	NA	NA	12	TRBJ1-2	TGTGCCAGCAGTTCACCAGGATATGGCTACACCTTC	CASSSPGYGYTF
TRBV6-6	NA	NA	13	TRBJ1-4	TGTGCCAGCAGTTACCTGGGGGATGAAAAACTGTTTTTT	CASSYLGDEKLFF
TRBV30	NA	once	11	TRBJ1-1	TGTGCCTGGAGTCGGGGGGTTGAAGCTTTCTTT	CAWSRGVEAFF
TRBV6-1	TRBD2	NA	15	TRBJ2-1	TGTGCCAGCAGTGAATCGGTAGCGGGAGTGCGGGAGCAGTTCTTC	CASSESVAGVREQFF
TRBV14	TRBD1	NA	18	TRBJ2-7	TGTGCCAGCAGCCAAGATCTCAATTGGACAGGGGCCTGCCACGAGCAGTACTTC	CASSQDLNWTGACHEQYF
TRBV30	NA	NA	14	TRBJ1-2	TGTGCCTGGGGGGGTCGGGCCCTTCCCTATGGCTACACCTTC	CAWGGRALPYGYTF
TRBV24-1	TRBD2	NA	15	TRBJ2-7	TGTGCCACCAGCCTAGGACTAGCGGGGACCTACGAGCAGTACTTC	CATSLGLAGTYEQYF
TRBV27	NA	NA	15	TRBJ1-5	TGTGCCAGCAGCCCGGATACCGTAGGCAATCAGCCCCAGCATTTT	CASSPDTVGNQPQHF
TRBV11-2	NA	NA	12	TRBJ2-7	TGTGCCAGCAGCTTCCTCCTCTACGAGCAGTACTTC	CASSFLLYEQYF
TRBV5-4	NA	NA	15	TRBJ2-7	TGTGCCAGCAGCTTGGAAGGGTCCCTCGTCTACGAGCAGTACTTC	CASSLEGSLVYEQYF
TRBV6-4	TRBD2	NA	16	TRBJ2-1	TGTGCCAGCAGTGATGAAGCGGGGTTCTCCTACAATGAGCAGTTCTTC	CASSDEAGFSYNEQFF
TRBV9	TRBD2	NA	14	TRBJ2-1	TGTGCCAGCAGCGTAGCGGGAGGGGCCCGAGGGCAGTTCTTC	CASSVAGGARGQFF
TRBV19	NA	NA	14	TRBJ2-7	TGTGCCAGTAGTAACGGGCCGGGCTCCTACGAGCAGTACTTC	CASSNGPGSYEQYF
TRBV5-1	NA	NA	14	TRBJ2-5	TGCGCCAGCAAGGGGTATGGGGAAGGAGAGACCCAGTACTTC	CASKGYGEGETQYF
TRBV6-6	TRBD2	NA	14	TRBJ2-5	TGTGCCAGCCGCGCGGGGGTTGGAACAGAGACCCAGTACTTC	CASRAGVGTETQYF
TRBV7-2	NA	NA	12	TRBJ2-5	TGTGCCAGCAGCTTACCTATCGAGACCCAGTACTTC	CASSLPIETQYF
TRBV24-1	TRBD1	NA	16	TRBJ2-3	TGTGCCACCAGTGATTTGATGCAGGGGGCATCGGATACGCAGTATTTT	CATSDLMQGASDTQYF
TRBV10-3	NA	NA	15	TRBJ2-5	TGTGCCATCAGCGCCCTCGAAGGGGTCCGCGAGACCCAGTACTTC	CAISALEGVRETQYF
TRBV5-1	NA	NA	15	TRBJ2-2	TGCGCCAGCAGCCCCGTGGGCGGAGGCACCGGGGAGCTGTTTTTT	CASSPVGGGTGELFF
TRBV11-2	TRBD1	NA	14	TRBJ1-1	TGTGCCAGCAGCACCGCGACAGGGACCACTGAAGCTTTCTTT	CASSTATGTTEAFF
TRBV28	NA	NA	15	TRBJ2-7	TGTGCCAGCAGCCCCGCCGGGCCGAGCTCCTACGAGCAGTACTTC	CASSPAGPSSYEQYF
TRBV6-5	NA	NA	15	TRBJ1-4	TGTGCCAGCAGATTCGAAGGGGCTCCTAATGAAAAACTGTTTTTT	CASRFEGAPNEKLFF
TRBV3-1/TRBV3-2	NA	NA	16	TRBJ2-7	TGTGCCAGCAGCCAACTCACGGTCGGTCGCTCCTACGAGCAGTACTTC	CASSQLTVGRSYEQYF